This passage covers 24 T cell receptor beta chains from one sample sequenced in a study of cytotoxic CD8 clonotypes in ibrutinib-treated CLL (dated by TCRdb to about 2021). The library was built by means of the immunoSEQ multiplex PCR assay. TCRdb holds this immuneACCESS table with in-frame rearrangements only. Some clones are missing; in checked studies, unresolved V genes explain under half, and the rest has no known cause. The sample contains under 150,000 clones, about 84% of them found a single time. The ten largest clones represent 6.5% to 8% of the sample. The sample in question was PBMCs, obtained after 36 months of ibrutinib treatment. The receptors come from a human donor with chronic lymphocytic leukemia.

This chain connects TRBV7-8 to TRBJ2-5, with 7 bases that match TRBD1. The V gene's germline CDR1 is SGHVS and CDR2 FQNEAQ. This CDR3 contains 13 residues. V gave up 4 bases and J gave up 3 bases; unmatched junction bases: 2. The CDR3 sequence: CASSYGQEETQYF. For the CDR3, the DNA is TGTGCCAGCAGCTACGGACAGGAAGAGACCCAGTACTTC.

This chain connects TRBV28 to TRBJ1-3; D gene uncertain. The germline V and J ends were trimmed by 6 bases and 0 bases, with 12 bases remaining between them. Germline CDR1 and CDR2: MDHEN and SYDVKM. CDR3 length: 15 amino acids. The CDR3 coding sequence is TGTGCCAGCAGCGACCCCTACTTCTCTGGAAACACCATATATTTT. It specifies CASSDPYFSGNTIYF.

The chain employs TRBV2 and TRBJ1-3, with a weak D call TRBD1 (5 bases). Trimming pared 11 bases from V and 8 bases from J, leaving 16 bases between. CDR3 size: 12 residues. Germline V lookup: CDR1 SNHLY, CDR2 FYNNEI. The CDR3 bases are TGTGCCGGCTCAGGGAACGGAGACACCATATATTTT. The encoded protein is CAGSGNGDTIYF.

The chain links TRBV19 to TRBJ2-1; 7 bases align to TRBD2. Germline V gene data show CDR1 as LNHDA and CDR2 as SQIVND (reference sequence). The CDR3 consists of 15 residues. V was pared by 5 bases and J by 1 base, with 5 bases of the junction left unmatched. The DNA of the CDR3 is TGTGCCAGTAGTGGAGGGCGGGGGTCCTACAATGAGCAGTTCTTC. Its protein is CASSGGRGSYNEQFF.

V gene TRBV2 combines with J gene TRBJ1-5; D ambiguous. Germline V CDR1 and CDR2: SNHLY, FYNNEI. V was trimmed by 6 bases and J by 7 bases, leaving 16 bases between them. The CDR3 spans 14 residues. In nucleotides, the CDR3 is TGTGCCAGCAGGAGGTTCGGGTTTGAACAGCCCCAGCATTTT. It codes for CASRRFGFEQPQHF.

The V call is TRBV4-2, the J call TRBJ2-2; D is perhaps TRBD2 (6 bases). V lost 1 base, J lost 1 base, and 13 bases lay in between. Germline CDR1 LGHNA, CDR2 YNFKEQ. CDR3 length: 17 amino acids. CDR3 coding DNA: TGTGCCAGCAGCCAAGTACCGGGACTGGGGAACACCGGGGAGCTGTTTTTT. Translated: CASSQVPGLGNTGELFF.

V usage is TRBV7-9 and J usage is TRBJ2-1, with a possible D match to TRBD2 (6 bases). Germline loops: CDR1 SEHNR, CDR2 FQNEAQ (reference sequence). This CDR3 is built from 15 residues. The germline V and J ends were trimmed by 3 bases and 2 bases, with 11 bases remaining between them. CDR3 region: CASSFGGAPYNEQFF. The CDR3 DNA sequence: TGTGCCAGCAGCTTTGGCGGGGCTCCCTACAATGAGCAGTTCTTC.

The gene calls are TRBV4-2 and TRBJ2-7; tentatively, D is TRBD2 (6 bases). The CDR3 length is 15 residues. Germline V gene data show CDR1 as LGHNA and CDR2 as YNFKEQ. V was clipped by 0 bases and J by 6 bases, with 15 bases between them. CDR3 in amino acids: CASSQEGGVGSEQYF. The CDR3, as DNA: TGTGCCAGCAGCCAAGAGGGGGGAGTAGGAAGCGAGCAGTACTTC.

CDR3 region: CASSLAPDLSYEQYF. The CDR3, as DNA: TGTGCCAGCAGCTTAGCCCCAGACCTAAGCTACGAGCAGTACTTC. This chain uses TRBV7-6 with TRBJ2-7, with D uncertain. CDR3 length: 15 amino acids. Germline V gene data show CDR1 as SGHVS and CDR2 as FNYEAQ. Trimming stripped 0 bases from V and 3 bases from J, with 12 bases between.

The genes are TRBV2 and TRBJ1-5; 7 nucleotides line up with TRBD1. Trimming removed 3 bases from V and 5 bases from J; junction bases left unmatched: 4. Germline V gene lookup returns CDR1 SNHLY and CDR2 FYNNEI. The CDR3 runs to 14 residues. CDR3 residues: CASSETGFDQPQHF. CDR3 sequence (DNA): TGTGCCAGCAGTGAGACAGGGTTTGATCAGCCCCAGCATTTT.

The sample holds one count of this clone. The rearrangement uses TRBV27 and TRBJ2-3; the D is unclear. Germline V gene data show CDR1 as MNHEY and CDR2 as SMNVEV (reference sequence). The V end lost 5 bases, the J end lost 5 bases, and 14 bases lay between the germline ends. The CDR3 extends over 14 amino acids. The CDR3 sequence is CASSRWALEDTQYF. CDR3 DNA sequence: TGTGCCAGCAGTCGATGGGCCCTAGAAGATACGCAGTATTTT.

Worth noting for this clone: The junction and the germline gene differ at one end; a read error may be behind it. CDR3 DNA sequence: TGTGCCAGCAGATTAGGCGACAGCCCCTACGAGCAGTACTTC. Translation gives CASRLGDSPYEQYF. The V and J genes are TRBV7-9 and TRBJ2-7; TRBD1 might be the D (5 bases). The germline CDR1 and CDR2 sequences are SEHNR and FQNEAQ (reference sequence). The CDR3 sequence is 14 residues long. Looking up the rest from reference TRBV7-9 and TRBJ2-7 gives the full variable domain: DTGVSQNPRHKITKRGQNVTFRCDPISEHNRLYWYRQTLGQGPEFLTYFQNEAQLEKSRLLSDRFSAERPKGSFSTLEIQRTEQGDSAMYLCASRLGDSPYEQYFGPGTRLTVT.

This clone qualifies as medium-sized. The rearrangement joins TRBV9 to TRBJ1-5; weak D call: TRBD1 (5 bases). V lost 3 bases to trimming and J lost 5 bases, with 12 bases between them. This CDR3 comprises 14 residues. Germline loops: CDR1 SGDLS, CDR2 YYNGEE. CDR3 sequence: CASSEQAGDQPQHF. The CDR3 region has the DNA TGTGCCAGCAGCGAACAGGCCGGCGATCAGCCCCAGCATTTT. The full variable domain, completed using reference TRBV9 and TRBJ1-5, is DSGVTQTPKHLITATGQRVTLRCSPRSGDLSVYWYQQSLDQGLQFLIQYYNGEERAKGNILERFSAQQFPDLHSELNLSSLELGDSALYFCASSEQAGDQPQHFGDGTRLSIL.

This chain uses TRBV5-4 with TRBJ1-1; 7 bases are shared with TRBD1. The CDR3 length is 14 residues. V was pared by 4 bases and J by 2 bases, with 5 bases of the junction left unmatched. From germline, CDR1 is SGHNT and CDR2 YYREEE (reference sequence). CDR3 region: CASSARDRNTEAFF. Here the CDR3 DNA reads TGTGCCAGCAGCGCCCGGGACAGAAACACTGAAGCTTTCTTT.

The genes are TRBV7-8 and TRBJ1-5; D not certain. This CDR3 comprises 14 residues. V lost 1 base and J 7 bases, leaving 11 bases between the germline ends. The V gene's germline CDR1 is SGHVS and CDR2 FQNEAQ. The CDR3 protein is CASSLGHINQPQHF. CDR3 bases: TGTGCCAGCAGCTTAGGACATATCAACCAGCCCCAGCATTTT. The variable domain in full, completed from reference TRBV7-8 and TRBJ1-5, reads GAGVSQSPRYKVAKRGQDVALRCDPISGHVSLFWYQQALGQGPEFLTYFQNEAQLDKSGLPSDRFFAERPEGSVSTLKIQRTQQEDSAVYLCASSLGHINQPQHFGDGTRLSIL.

This sequence joins TRBV18 and TRBJ2-7; D is unclear. The germline CDR1 and CDR2 sequences are KGHSH and LQKENI. This CDR3 has 13 amino acids. V gave up 0 bases and J gave up 3 bases, with 6 bases separating them. CDR3 sequence: CASSPPSYYEQYF. The CDR3 coding sequence is TGTGCCAGCTCACCACCAAGTTACTACGAGCAGTACTTC.

This clone was detected only once. At one boundary the junction diverges from the germline segment, which might be a read error. V is TRBV11-2 and J is TRBJ1-6; 9 positions match TRBD1. The CDR3 runs 16 residues. Germline V gene lookup returns CDR1 SGHAT and CDR2 FQNNGV. CDR3 in DNA: TGTGCCAGCAGATTAGCCGGGACAGGGAGTAATTCACCCCTCCACTTT. It translates to CASRLAGTGSNSPLHF.

Note on this clone: Relative to the germline gene, one junction end is altered; a read error may explain this. Other DNA sequences in the sample encode the same CDR3. CDR3 amino acids: CASSFGGRLDTQYF. The CDR3 DNA reads TGTGCCAGCAGCTTTGGGGGAAGGCTAGATACGCAGTACTTT. The J gene is TRBJ2-3, the V gene TRBV7-2; perhaps D is TRBD1 or TRBD2 (5 bases each). The V gene's germline CDR1 is SGHTA and CDR2 FQGNSA. The CDR3 has 14 amino acids.

The chain uses TRBV6-1 and TRBJ1-5, with unresolved D. Germline V CDR1 and CDR2: MNHNS, SASEGT. V lost 4 bases to trimming and J lost 6 bases, with 13 bases between them. The CDR3 covers 14 residues. CDR3 amino acids: CASSGTELGQPQHF. Here the CDR3 DNA reads TGTGCCAGCAGTGGAACGGAACTGGGTCAGCCCCAGCATTTT.

V is TRBV5-1 and J is TRBJ2-7, with unresolved D. The CDR3 runs to 14 residues. Trimming removed 0 bases from V and 5 bases from J, with 12 bases in between. In germline, CDR1 is SGHRS, CDR2 YFSETQ. As DNA, the CDR3 is TGCGCCAGCAGCTTGGATAACCCAGCCAACGAGCAGTACTTC. Translating it yields CASSLDNPANEQYF.

The table lists this clone with a few counts. This sequence joins TRBV7-9 and TRBJ1-4; 7 bases align to TRBD1. The germline CDR1 and CDR2 sequences are SEHNR and FQNEAQ (reference sequence). The CDR3 extends over 13 amino acids. The V segment lost 5 bases and the J segment 8 bases; nucleotides outside the gene matches: 5. CDR3 nucleotides: TGTGCCAGCAGCCATTGGACAGGCGAAAAACTGTTTTTT. This codes for CASSHWTGEKLFF.

The chain has TRBV6-1 and TRBJ2-6; TRBD1 matches at 10 bases. This CDR3 is 17 amino acids long. With V trimmed by 2 bases and J by 3 bases, 4 bases remained unmatched. Germline V gives CDR1 MNHNS, CDR2 SASEGT. The CDR3 loop reads CASSERTGGGGANVLTF. The CDR3 nucleotides are TGTGCCAGCAGTGAAAGGACAGGGGGTGGTGGGGCCAACGTCCTGACTTTC.

The V gene is TRBV7-2, the J gene TRBJ2-6, with D tentatively TRBD1 or TRBD2 (7 bases each). V was clipped by 2 bases and J by 5 bases, with 13 bases between them. From germline, CDR1 is SGHTA and CDR2 FQGNSA. There are 16 residues in the CDR3. The CDR3 sequence: CASSLIRGGWANVLTF. CDR3 DNA: TGTGCCAGCAGCTTAATCAGGGGGGGTTGGGCCAACGTCCTGACTTTC.

This chain connects TRBV28 to TRBJ2-1; weak D call: TRBD2 (5 bases). The CDR3 loop spans 12 amino acids. V lost 1 base to trimming and J lost 10 bases, with 8 bases between them. Germline V gives CDR1 MDHEN, CDR2 SYDVKM. The CDR3 loop reads CASSLYSGEQFF. The CDR3 nucleotides read TGTGCCAGCAGTTTATACTCGGGGGAGCAGTTCTTC.